Sequencing of this T cell receptor beta chain was carried out in a study of monozygotic twins with inflammatory bowel disease (dated by TCRdb to the late 2010s). Background for the entire study: In total, around 30 monozygotic twin pairs made up the full study: 19 Danish pairs, all IBD-discordant, plus nine German pairs, of which four were IBD-concordant and five were IBD-discordant. Each individual had, on average, about 151 000 unique TCRalpha sequences and 181 000 unique TCRbeta sequences available for analysis. The search for disease-associated traits relied mainly on comparing, within discordant pairs, IBD patients with their genetically identical healthy co-twins.

From cysteine to phenylalanine, the CDR3 is 13 amino acids long. The DNA is not on file. From each donor, a 2.5 ml peripheral blood sample was drawn into PAXgene tubes and stored at -80 degrees C. Total RNA was isolated from whole blood with the PAXgene blood miRNA kit on an automated QIAcube, without T cell sorting. Deep TCRalpha and TCRbeta repertoire profiling with unique molecular barcoding was performed on peripheral blood of monozygotic twin pairs concordant or discordant for inflammatory bowel disease. Smoking habits were recorded for all twin pairs, with individuals classified as current, former or never smokers. Libraries were built with 5' RACE. Preparation of each TCR library used 3,000 to 3,500 ng of total RNA. cDNA was synthesized with SMARTScribe reverse transcriptase in eight separate reactions per sample. During cDNA synthesis, template switching introduced unique molecular identifiers that contained a 6-nucleotide sample barcode. Amplification of TCRalpha and TCRbeta cDNA involved two nested PCRs of roughly 16 and 10 cycles, and each PCR was followed by bead purification. Before amplification, the cDNA was treated with uracil DNA-glycosylase and purified using the QIAquick PCR purification kit. The second PCR was the step at which Illumina TruSeq-compatible adapters and sample-specific barcodes were added. TapeStation and Qubit were used to check library quality and concentration, and 5 to 6.5 ng of each library went into the pool. Pooled libraries were sequenced on an Illumina HiSeq2500 single-index Rapid Run with 2 x 100 bp reads and custom sequencing primers. Per the authors' processing: MiGEC version 1.2.6 was used for UMI-based consensus assembly, which corrected PCR and sequencing errors. MiXCR version 2.1.1 was used to carry out V(D)J alignment, clonotype assembly and CDR3 extraction. To normalise gene usage, clonotype sharing and MAIT/NKT TCR abundance, the analysis used the top 1000, 10 000 and 20 000 clonotypes per sample. After downsampling to 27 000 UMIs, diversity was calculated as the inverse Simpson index using the vegan R package. Paired Mann-Whitney U tests on discordant twin pairs were used, with Benjamini-Hochberg multiple-testing correction. Based on TCRdb reprocessing of the reads, there is one entry per CDR3 protein sequence, and DNA is missing. The V and J calls and clone size are TCRdb's, not the authors'. This sample's listing comprises a few hundred thousand distinct CDR3 sequences. In total, the top ten clones hold just over 2.5% of the sample.

Here is what the overall study found, with its caveats: The results gave no support for a single strong signal or clonotype linked to IBD. Compared with healthy twins, IBD patients shared fewer clonotypes with other individuals, and the difference was most pronounced in patients with signs of disease activity. A decrease in TCRbeta repertoire diversity, as measured by inverse Simpson index, was observed in IBD patients compared with their healthy co-twins. Distinction between different T cell subtypes could not be achieved in the analysis. Concordant and discordant twins showed no difference in repertoire similarity, possibly because of limited statistical power. Differing immunosuppressive treatments among patients may have added background noise and inter-individual variability to the repertoires.

Turning to this clonotype: Its cognate antigen has yet to be identified.

The sequencing sample was made of blood. This chain joins TRBV12-3 or TRBV12-4 to TRBJ1-1; the TCRdb call, TRBD1, lacks DNA for checking. The sequence was collected from a human donor with ulcerative colitis or Crohn's disease, or a healthy co-twin of an affected twin (not recorded which). The CDR3 reads CASSPGNGAEAFF.